There are a few counts of the clone carrying this T cell receptor (beta chain). The V end was cut by 8 bases, the J end by 0 bases, with 16 bases between. Germline lookup yields CDR1 KGHSH and CDR2 LQKENI. CDR3 length: 16 amino acids. The data derive from a study of blood T cell repertoires in COVID-19. The assay was immunoSEQ multiplex PCR, and TCRdb's table has in-frame clones only and misses some. The sample shows some 40,000 clones, around 73% of them seen only once. The chain has TRBV18 and TRBJ2-2; D is possibly TRBD2 (6 bases). The clonotype comes from a man between 65 and 80 years old with acute or convalescent COVID-19. What was sequenced was peripheral blood. CDR3 residues: CASLGKGTANTGELFF. The CDR3, as DNA: TGTGCCAGCCTAGGGAAGGGGACTGCGAACACCGGGGAGCTGTTTTTT.